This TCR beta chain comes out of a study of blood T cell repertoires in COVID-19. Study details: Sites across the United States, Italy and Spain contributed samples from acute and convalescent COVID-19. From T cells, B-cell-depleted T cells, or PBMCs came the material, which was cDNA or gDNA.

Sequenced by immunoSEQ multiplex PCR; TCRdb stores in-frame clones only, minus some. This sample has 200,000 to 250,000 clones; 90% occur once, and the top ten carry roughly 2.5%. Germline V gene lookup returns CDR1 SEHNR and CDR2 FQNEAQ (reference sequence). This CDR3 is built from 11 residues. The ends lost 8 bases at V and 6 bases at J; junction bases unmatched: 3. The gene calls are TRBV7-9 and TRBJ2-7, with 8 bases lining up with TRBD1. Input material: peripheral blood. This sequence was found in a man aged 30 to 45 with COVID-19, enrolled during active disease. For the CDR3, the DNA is TGTGCCAGCCAGGGGGCGAGCGAGCAGTACTTC. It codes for CASQGASEQYF.